This T cell receptor beta chain was obtained from a study of T cell changes during pregnancy in multiple sclerosis. TCRdb keeps only in-frame clones here, not all; method: immunoSEQ multiplex PCR. Of about 63,000 clones in the sample, about 93% were seen once. The specimen comprised CD8+ T cells from peripheral blood mononuclear cells, sampled in the second trimester of pregnancy. This TCR derives from a female donor with multiple sclerosis, enrolled in a pregnancy study.

CDR3 residues: CASRLGGLASTGELFF. The DNA of the CDR3 is TGTGCCAGCAGATTGGGAGGACTAGCTTCGACCGGGGAGCTGTTTTTT. The chain is built from TRBV27 and TRBJ2-2; TRBD2 matches at 8 bases. CDR3 length equals 16 residues. The junction had 11 bases not matched to a gene; V was cut back by 6 bases and J by 5 bases. CDR1 MNHEY and CDR2 SMNVEV come from the germline V gene (reference sequence).